The present T cell receptor (beta chain) was sequenced within a study of cytomegalovirus exposure and HLA in healthy donors. Points from the study as a whole: The authors later found most CMV-associated TCR beta chains appeared HLA-restricted. The authors considered a cluster of highly shared sequence variants likely to be a sequencing artifact. Common viral pathogens (according to a later analysis) appeared linked to several of the most significant clusters. As was reported, the HLA-A and HLA-B alleles of most subjects were accurately predicted from TCR beta sequences.

The PCR used 60 Vbeta and 13 Jbeta primers. Sequencing used immunoSEQ multiplex PCR; TCRdb keeps in-frame clones, though not all of them. This sample carries 200,000 to 250,000 clones, roughly 91% of them seen once, and the ten largest clones take roughly 1%. As regards this clone: The antigen is undetermined.

V was cut by 0 bases and J by 0 bases, with 12 bases left in between. The CDR3 runs 16 residues. Per the germline V gene, CDR1 is GTSNPN and CDR2 is SVGIG (reference sequence). Sequenced: PBMCs. The chain links TRBV30 to TRBJ1-5, with a possible D match to TRBD1 (5 bases). This TCR derives from a young woman in good health and CMV-seronegative. The CDR3 is CAWSVKGTYSNQPQHF. The CDR3, as DNA: TGTGCCTGGAGTGTGAAGGGGACTTATAGCAATCAGCCCCAGCATTTT.